These 30 T cell receptor beta chains share one sample of origin, sequenced in a study of blood T cell repertoires in COVID-19. Method: immunoSEQ multiplex PCR; TCRdb's copy keeps in-frame clones and lacks some. The sample carries fewer than 350,000 clones, around 90% recorded once. The sample comprised PBMCs or T cells enriched from blood (not recorded which). Receptors were obtained from a woman in her forties who had recovered from COVID-19.

This chain connects TRBV5-4 to TRBJ2-2; 11 bases line up with TRBD2. CDR3 length: 17 amino acids. V lost 6 bases and J lost 1; bases outside the gene matches: 8. CDR1 SGHNT and CDR2 YYREEE come from the germline V gene (reference sequence). The CDR3 loop reads CASISSLAGGNTGELFF. CDR3 in DNA: TGTGCCAGCATCAGTTCGCTAGCGGGGGGGAACACCGGGGAGCTGTTTTTT.

This rearrangement joins TRBV2 to TRBJ1-1; no clear D gene. V was clipped by 5 bases and J by 1 base, with 8 bases between them. Germline CDR1 SNHLY, CDR2 FYNNEI. This CDR3 has 13 amino acids. The CDR3 protein is CASSRYENTEAFF. The CDR3 DNA sequence: TGTGCCAGCAGTCGCTATGAGAACACTGAAGCTTTCTTT.

The chain recombines TRBV6-5 with TRBJ2-7; TRBD1 aligns across 9 bases. CDR3 length: 14 amino acids. J gave up 3 bases and V 7 bases, and 7 bases lay outside the gene matches. CDR1 MNHEY and CDR2 SVGAGI come from the germline V gene. CDR3 region: CASTPDRGLYEQYF. The CDR3 nucleotides are TGTGCCAGCACCCCGGACAGGGGCCTCTACGAGCAGTACTTC.

This chain uses TRBV9 with TRBJ1-1; perhaps TRBD1 as D (5 bases). The germline gives CDR1 SGDLS, CDR2 YYNGEE. V dropped 0 bases and J dropped 3 bases, with 6 bases sitting between them. This CDR3 contains 13 residues. CDR3 region: CASSVGQYTEAFF. CDR3 DNA: TGTGCCAGCAGCGTAGGACAGTACACTGAAGCTTTCTTT.

The rearrangement joins TRBV30 to TRBJ1-1; 7 nucleotides agree with TRBD1. The CDR3 runs to 14 residues. Germline V gene data show CDR1 as GTSNPN and CDR2 as SVGIG (reference sequence). V lost 4 bases, J lost 3 bases, and 8 bases stayed unmatched. The chain's CDR3 is CAWKTGTGYTEAFF. CDR3 bases: TGTGCCTGGAAGACAGGGACGGGGTACACTGAAGCTTTCTTT.

The chain has TRBV6-5 and TRBJ1-1, with D maybe TRBD1 (5 bases). Germline lookup yields CDR1 MNHEY and CDR2 SVGAGI. V lost 8 bases and J 4 bases, leaving 11 bases between the germline ends. This CDR3 contains 12 residues. CDR3 coding DNA: TGTGCCAGCCACGGCGGGGGCACTGAAGCTTTCTTT. Its protein product is CASHGGGTEAFF.

CDR3 in amino acids: CATSLPNQPQHF. CDR3 DNA sequence: TGTGCCACCAGCCTCCCCAATCAGCCCCAGCATTTT. The chain combines TRBV15 with TRBJ1-5, with no clear D. Between the trimmed V and J ends, which lost 5 bases and 3 bases, there was a span of 5 bases. CDR3 length: 12 amino acids. Germline-derived CDR1 and CDR2 are LNHNV and YYDKDF (reference sequence).

The gene calls are TRBV6-1 and TRBJ2-3; D gene ambiguous. There are 13 residues in the CDR3. Per germline, CDR1 MNHNS and CDR2 SASEGT. V was trimmed by 3 bases and J by 3 bases, leaving 7 bases between them. The CDR3 loop reads CASSEFPTDTQYF. In nucleotides, the CDR3 is TGTGCCAGCAGTGAGTTCCCTACAGATACGCAGTATTTT.

This clone was seen only a few times. V and J are TRBV6-5 and TRBJ2-7; D is unclear. The V gene lost 4 bases and the J gene lost 0 bases, with 10 bases spanning the gap. The CDR3 extends over 14 amino acids. CDR1 MNHEY and CDR2 SVGAGI come from the germline V gene. DNA of the CDR3: TGTGCCAGCAGTTCGCTACGGAGCTCCTACGAGCAGTACTTC. The encoded protein is CASSSLRSSYEQYF.

V usage is TRBV30 and J usage is TRBJ1-2, with 7 bases fitting TRBD1. V lost 5 bases to trimming and J lost 7 bases; unmatched junction nucleotides: 10. Germline CDR1 and CDR2: GTSNPN and SVGIG (reference sequence). The CDR3 is made up of 13 amino acids. The CDR3 spells CAWVGQVVGGYTF. The DNA for the CDR3 is TGTGCCTGGGTCGGACAGGTCGTAGGTGGCTACACCTTC.

The chain combines TRBV6-5 with TRBJ2-3, with 7 bases matching TRBD2. Germline V gene lookup returns CDR1 MNHEY and CDR2 SVGAGI. V lost 8 bases and J lost 3; bases outside the gene matches: 5. The CDR3 is made up of 13 amino acids. The CDR3 bases are TGTGCCAGCGGGACTACAATAACAGATACGCAGTATTTT. Its protein product is CASGTTITDTQYF.

This clone was seen once. The rearrangement uses TRBV28 and TRBJ1-5; 7 bases align to TRBD1. CDR1 MDHEN and CDR2 SYDVKM come from the germline V gene. V lost 3 bases, J lost 0 bases, and 5 bases stayed unmatched. The CDR3 loop spans 16 amino acids. CDR3 DNA: TGTGCCAGCAGTTTGATCAGGGGGTTTAGCAATCAGCCCCAGCATTTT. Translation: CASSLIRGFSNQPQHF.

The V and J genes are TRBV5-3 and TRBJ2-2; D is possibly TRBD1 (5 bases). TRBV5-3 carries the ORF label, with uncertain function. Trimming shortened V by 0 bases and J by 6 bases, and 6 bases separated the two germline ends. The CDR3 runs 13 residues. CDR3 sequence: CARSLEGAGELFF. As DNA, the CDR3 is TGTGCCAGAAGCTTGGAAGGGGCCGGGGAGCTGTTTTTT.

The V gene is TRBV5-6, the J gene TRBJ2-5; D call uncertain. Germline V gene data show CDR1 as SGHDT and CDR2 as YYEEEE. V was clipped by 0 bases and J by 2 bases, with 8 bases between them. The CDR3 has 14 amino acids. The CDR3 nucleotides read TGTGCCAGCAGCTTGGAGCCTATGCAAGAGACCCAGTACTTC. It yields the protein CASSLEPMQETQYF. The complete variable domain, with remaining parts taken from reference TRBV5-6 and TRBJ2-5, reads DAGVTQSPTHLIKTRGQQVTLRCSPKSGHDTVSWYQQALGQGPQFIFQYYEEEERQRGNFPDRFSGHQFPNYSSELNVNALLLGDSALYLCASSLEPMQETQYFGPGTRLLVL.

This chain links TRBV7-9 with TRBJ2-5; D is unresolved. Trimming pared 0 bases from V and 1 base from J, leaving 9 bases between. The germline gives CDR1 SEHNR, CDR2 FQNEAQ (reference sequence). This CDR3 has 15 amino acids. CDR3 sequence: CASSLAAVVQETQYF. The CDR3 bases are TGTGCCAGCAGCTTAGCGGCGGTCGTCCAAGAGACCCAGTACTTC.

The rearrangement uses TRBV11-2 and TRBJ2-5, with D maybe TRBD1 (6 bases). In germline, CDR1 is SGHAT, CDR2 FQNNGV. The CDR3 sequence is 14 residues long. The V gene lost 1 base and the J gene lost 5 bases, with 11 bases spanning the gap. The DNA of the CDR3 is TGTGCCAGCAGCTTAGCCAGGGGATGGGAGACCCAGTACTTC. Protein product: CASSLARGWETQYF.

The rearrangement uses TRBV5-1 and TRBJ2-3, with D possibly being TRBD2 (6 bases). V gave up 1 base and J gave up 10 bases, with 16 bases separating them. Looked up from germline, CDR1 is SGHRS and CDR2 is YFSETQ. This CDR3 spans 14 amino acids. The chain's CDR3 is CASSLNVGGDAQYF. The CDR3, as DNA: TGCGCCAGCAGCTTGAACGTCGGAGGGGATGCGCAGTATTTT. The full variable domain, its missing parts supplied by reference TRBV5-1 and TRBJ2-3, is KAGVTQTPRYLIKTRGQQVTLSCSPISGHRSVSWYQQTPGQGLQFLFEYFSETQRNKGNFPGRFSGRQFSNSRSEMNVSTLELGDSALYLCASSLNVGGDAQYFGPGTRLTVL.

This clone was seen only once. The V and J genes are TRBV6-6 and TRBJ1-5; D gene unclear. Germline-derived CDR1 and CDR2 are MNHNY and SVGAGI (reference sequence). V shed 4 bases and J shed 5 bases, with 9 bases lying between them. The length of the CDR3 is 13 residues. The CDR3 is CASSSAPDQPQHF. The CDR3 DNA follows: TGTGCCAGCAGTTCCGCCCCGGATCAGCCCCAGCATTTT.

The V and J genes are TRBV7-2 and TRBJ2-7, with TRBD2 identical over 9 bases. The V segment lost 1 base and the J segment 6 bases; nucleotides outside the gene matches: 19. The CDR3 covers 19 residues. The germline V gene has CDR1 SGHTA and CDR2 FQGNSA. The CDR3 DNA reads as TGTGCCAGCAGCTTAGATGTCGTTGAGAAATCCAGCGGGGGGTCCGAGCAGTACTTC. Amino acids: CASSLDVVEKSSGGSEQYF. The full variable domain, with the rest looked up from reference TRBV7-2 and TRBJ2-7, is GAGVSQSPSNKVTEKGKDVELRCDPISGHTALYWYRQSLGQGLEFLIYFQGNSAPDKSGLPSDRFSAERTGGSVSTLTIQRTQQEDSAVYLCASSLDVVEKSSGGSEQYFGPGTRLTVT.

The gene calls are TRBV5-1 and TRBJ2-1; 12 bases map to TRBD2. The CDR3 sequence is 15 residues long. Germline CDR1 and CDR2: SGHRS and YFSETQ. The trim removed 4 bases at V and 6 bases at J, leaving 5 bases unmatched. The CDR3 DNA is TGCGCCAGCAGCCCTAGCGGGGGGGCGATCAATGAGCAGTTCTTC. Its protein product is CASSPSGGAINEQFF. Looking up the rest from reference TRBV5-1 and TRBJ2-1 gives the full variable domain: KAGVTQTPRYLIKTRGQQVTLSCSPISGHRSVSWYQQTPGQGLQFLFEYFSETQRNKGNFPGRFSGRQFSNSRSEMNVSTLELGDSALYLCASSPSGGAINEQFFGPGTRLTVL.

V usage is TRBV7-9 and J usage is TRBJ1-3; 7 bases fit TRBD1. This CDR3 is 16 amino acids long. Trimming cost V 5 bases and J 1 base; bases outside gene matches: 8. Germline V gene lookup returns CDR1 SEHNR and CDR2 FQNEAQ (reference sequence). The DNA of the CDR3 is TGTGCCAGCAGCCTGGGACAGCAGGAGTCTGGAAACACCATATATTTT. Encoded protein: CASSLGQQESGNTIYF.

The J gene is TRBJ2-2, the V gene TRBV5-1; no clear D gene. The V gene lost 0 bases and the J gene lost 4 bases, with 10 bases spanning the gap. The CDR3 is 15 amino acids. Germline values: CDR1 SGHRS, CDR2 YFSETQ. The CDR3 coding sequence is TGCGCCAGCAGCTTGGAGGAGTCGGGCACCGGGGAGCTGTTTTTT. Translation: CASSLEESGTGELFF. The full variable domain, with the rest looked up from reference TRBV5-1 and TRBJ2-2, is KAGVTQTPRYLIKTRGQQVTLSCSPISGHRSVSWYQQTPGQGLQFLFEYFSETQRNKGNFPGRFSGRQFSNSRSEMNVSTLELGDSALYLCASSLEESGTGELFFGEGSRLTVL.

The V call is TRBV18, the J call TRBJ1-3; possible D gene TRBD1, 6 bases. The CDR3 is 16 residues long. Trimming cost V 3 bases and J 4 bases, with 16 bases left between them. Germline CDR1 KGHSH, CDR2 LQKENI. CDR3 sequence: CASSPDRTPKGNTIYF. CDR3 nucleotide sequence: TGTGCCAGCTCACCTGACAGGACACCTAAGGGAAACACCATATATTTT.

This clone occurred once. This rearrangement joins TRBV28 to TRBJ1-1; TRBD1 matches at 7 bases. The V segment lost 5 bases and the J segment 5 bases; nucleotides outside the gene matches: 2. Per the germline V gene, CDR1 is MDHEN and CDR2 is SYDVKM. CDR3 size: 12 residues. Written as DNA, the CDR3 is TGTGCCAGCAGTCTACAGGGGACTGAAGCTTTCTTT. This translates into CASSLQGTEAFF.

This sequence joins TRBV7-9 and TRBJ1-1, with 11 bases fitting TRBD1. The ends lost 4 bases at V and 1 base at J; junction bases unmatched: 2. Per the germline V gene, CDR1 is SEHNR and CDR2 is FQNEAQ (reference sequence). The CDR3 loop spans 15 amino acids. DNA of the CDR3: TGTGCCAGCAGCTCGGGACAGGGGGGGAACACTGAAGCTTTCTTT. Its protein product is CASSSGQGGNTEAFF.

V gene TRBV2 combines with J gene TRBJ2-3; TRBD2 matches 11 bases. Germline CDR1 SNHLY, CDR2 FYNNEI. V gave up 7 bases and J gave up 6 bases; unmatched junction bases: 6. This CDR3 comprises 14 residues. The CDR3 DNA reads as TGTGCCAGCAAGGGTAGCGGGGGGGCCGATACGCAGTATTTT. Translating gives CASKGSGGADTQYF.

The V call is TRBV24-1, the J call TRBJ2-1, with TRBD2 matching over 10 bases. Germline CDR1 is KGHDR and CDR2 is SFDVKD. The CDR3 sequence is 17 residues long. V was pared by 2 bases and J by 1 base, with 4 bases of the junction left unmatched. CDR3 nucleotide sequence: TGTGCCACCAGTGATTCGCAAGCGGGAGGGTCCTACAATGAGCAGTTCTTC. Amino acid sequence: CATSDSQAGGSYNEQFF.

The rearrangement links TRBV15 to TRBJ2-3, with 13 positions matching TRBD2. The CDR3 runs 18 residues. CDR1 and CDR2 (germline): LNHNV, YYDKDF (reference sequence). V trimming: 0 bases; J trimming: 0 bases; junction bases outside the gene matches: 3. CDR3 bases: TGTGCCACCAGCAGAGATGGGACTAGCGGGATCAGCACAGATACGCAGTATTTT. Protein sequence: CATSRDGTSGISTDTQYF. Together with reference TRBV15 and TRBJ2-3, the CDR3 gives the full variable domain: DAMVIQNPRYQVTQFGKPVTLSCSQTLNHNVMYWYQQKSSQAPKLLFHYYDKDFNNEADTPDNFQSRRPNTSFCFLDIRSPGLGDTAMYLCATSRDGTSGISTDTQYFGPGTRLTVL.

The V call is TRBV5-1, the J call TRBJ2-1; D is unclear. The germline V gene encodes CDR1 SGHRS and CDR2 YFSETQ. Between the trimmed V and J ends, which lost 3 bases and 5 bases, there was a span of 15 bases. CDR3 length equals 15 residues. The CDR3 DNA sequence: TGCGCCAGCAGCTCGGCCACCGTACGGGACAATGAGCAGTTCTTC. Its protein is CASSSATVRDNEQFF.

V usage is TRBV18 and J usage is TRBJ2-6; possibly TRBD2 for D (6 bases). The V end lost 6 bases, the J end lost 4 bases, and 16 bases lay between the germline ends. The CDR3 runs to 16 residues. Per germline, CDR1 KGHSH and CDR2 LQKENI. CDR3 protein: CASSHDVGGGANVLTF. In DNA, the CDR3 is TGTGCCAGCTCCCATGACGTGGGAGGCGGGGCCAACGTCCTGACTTTC. Filled out from reference TRBV18 and TRBJ2-6, the complete variable domain reads NAGVMQNPRHLVRRRGQEARLRCSPMKGHSHVYWYRQLPEEGLKFMVYLQKENIIDESGMPKERFSAEFPKEGPSILRIQQVVRGDSAAYFCASSHDVGGGANVLTFGAGSRLTVL.